What follows are 30 T cell receptor beta chains derived from one specimen sequenced in a study of blood T cell repertoires in COVID-19. Measured with immunoSEQ multiplex PCR; TCRdb has only the in-frame clones, and not every one. The table includes about 250,000 clones, roughly nine tenths detected once. Sequenced: peripheral blood. The source of these receptors is a man between 18 and 35 years old with active or convalescent COVID-19.

The rearrangement links TRBV4-3 to TRBJ1-2, with D uncertain. V lost 4 bases and J 8 bases, leaving 17 bases between the germline ends. CDR3 length equals 14 residues. Germline lookup yields CDR1 LGHNA and CDR2 YSLEER. The CDR3 DNA follows: TGCGCCAGCAGCCCAGTAGAGGGCCCCGGAGGCTACACCTTC. This gives the protein CASSPVEGPGGYTF.

The chain joins TRBV27 to TRBJ1-1; 11 bases are shared with TRBD1. V was pared by 6 bases and J by 1 base, with 7 bases of the junction left unmatched. The length of the CDR3 is 16 residues. Germline assignment: CDR1 MNHEY and CDR2 SMNVEV (reference sequence). The CDR3 coding sequence is TGTGCCAGCAGGTATTTTGGACAGGGGGCGAACACTGAAGCTTTCTTT. As protein: CASRYFGQGANTEAFF.

The chain combines TRBV7-9 with TRBJ1-2, with TRBD1 as a possible D gene (5 bases). CDR1 is SEHNR, CDR2 FQNEAQ, per germline (reference sequence). The V end was cut by 6 bases, the J end by 6 bases, with 17 bases between. The CDR3 loop spans 14 amino acids. DNA of the CDR3: TGTGCCAGCAGACAAACCGCCAGGGTCCATGGCTACACCTTC. Encoded protein: CASRQTARVHGYTF.

The chain combines TRBV7-3 with TRBJ1-1, with 7 bases aligning to TRBD1. Per the germline V gene, CDR1 is SGHTA and CDR2 is FQGTGA. V lost 4 bases to trimming and J lost 2 bases; unmatched junction nucleotides: 4. The CDR3 spans 14 residues. CDR3 protein: CASSYGTANTEAFF. In nucleotides, the CDR3 is TGTGCCAGCAGCTACGGGACAGCTAACACTGAAGCTTTCTTT.

This chain connects TRBV4-3 to TRBJ2-2, with a possible D match to TRBD2 (6 bases). The CDR3 spans 16 residues. Germline V gene data show CDR1 as LGHNA and CDR2 as YSLEER. The V end lost 0 bases, the J end lost 5 bases, and 13 bases lay between the germline ends. The CDR3 DNA sequence: TGCGCCAGCAGCCAAGAGGGCGGGATGATAACCGGGGAGCTGTTTTTT. Residues: CASSQEGGMITGELFF.

This clone came up once. The V gene is TRBV6-5, the J gene TRBJ1-2; D perhaps matches TRBD1 (5 bases). Germline CDR1 and CDR2: MNHEY and SVGAGI. The CDR3 loop spans 14 amino acids. Trimming took 6 bases from V and 5 from J, leaving 16 bases between them. This chain's CDR3 is CASSPTGRSYGYTF. As DNA, the CDR3 is TGTGCCAGCAGCCCCACAGGACGGTCGTATGGCTACACCTTC.

This clone was picked up a small number of times. The chain employs TRBV11-2 and TRBJ1-1; D gene ambiguous. V was shortened by 4 bases and J by 4 bases, with 4 bases between the two germline ends. In germline, CDR1 is SGHAT, CDR2 FQNNGV. CDR3 length equals 11 residues. This CDR3 reads CASSWATEAFF. For the CDR3, the DNA is TGTGCCAGCAGCTGGGCCACTGAAGCTTTCTTT.

The chain couples TRBV23-1 to TRBJ2-7, with D tentatively TRBD1 (5 bases). TRBV23-1 is placed among ORFs of uncertain function. The CDR3 consists of 17 residues. V lost 3 bases and J lost 2, with 20 bases in between. CDR3 in DNA: TGCGCCAGCAGTCAGTCCCCCCTCCCCGAGACAGCCTACGAGCAGTACTTC. As protein: CASSQSPLPETAYEQYF.

This clone was seen just once. The rearrangement uses TRBV6-5 and TRBJ1-5; 8 bases line up with TRBD1. CDR1 is MNHEY, CDR2 SVGAGI, per germline. This CDR3 has 14 residues. The J segment lost 6 bases and the V segment lost 5 bases, leaving 6 bases of the junction unmatched. CDR3 amino acids: CASSRQGAIQPQHF. The CDR3 DNA reads TGTGCCAGCAGTCGCCAGGGGGCGATTCAGCCCCAGCATTTT.

CDR3 DNA: TGTGCCAGCAGTGAATTGGCTGCCAATGAGCAGTTCTTC. Translating gives CASSELAANEQFF. V is TRBV2 and J is TRBJ2-1; D is ambiguous. Trimming removed 2 bases at V and 6 bases at J, with 8 bases between. This CDR3 has 13 residues. Germline loops: CDR1 SNHLY, CDR2 FYNNEI.

This clone has only one observation. V and J are TRBV27 and TRBJ2-7; D remains ambiguous. CDR1 and CDR2 (germline): MNHEY, SMNVEV (reference sequence). Trimming removed 2 bases at V and 0 bases at J, with 8 bases between. This CDR3 region has 14 residues. The CDR3 region has the DNA TGTGCCAGCAGTTTAGGCCAATTCTCCTACGAGCAGTACTTC. It codes for CASSLGQFSYEQYF.

The chain is built from TRBV7-9 and TRBJ1-4; no reliable D call. Germline CDR1 SEHNR, CDR2 FQNEAQ (reference sequence). This CDR3 is 13 amino acids long. V gave up 3 bases and J gave up 8 bases, with 10 bases separating them. CDR3 DNA sequence: TGTGCCAGCAGCTTGGGAGGGATCGAAAAACTGTTTTTT. Translating it yields CASSLGGIEKLFF.

In its sample, this clone was seen a few times. V is TRBV5-4 and J is TRBJ2-1, with 13 bases aligning to TRBD2. The germline V gene has CDR1 SGHNT and CDR2 YYREEE (reference sequence). The CDR3 has 15 amino acids. The junction had 1 base not matched to a gene; V was cut back by 3 bases and J by 4 bases. The CDR3 DNA reads TGTGCCAGCAGCTGGACTAGCGGGGGTTACAATGAGCAGTTCTTC. It encodes CASSWTSGGYNEQFF.

The V gene is TRBV5-1, the J gene TRBJ2-5; 12 bases are shared with TRBD2. Germline V lookup: CDR1 SGHRS, CDR2 YFSETQ. The CDR3 has 16 amino acids. The V gene end was trimmed by 3 bases and the J gene end by 1 base; junction bases not matched to a gene: 4. CDR3 sequence: CASSSGTSGSQETQYF. The CDR3 nucleotides read TGCGCCAGCAGCTCCGGGACTAGCGGGTCCCAAGAGACCCAGTACTTC.

This clone was observed once. As DNA, the CDR3 is TGTGCCAGTACAGGGGTAGGACGAACGGGGAACACCATATATTTT. Protein: CASTGVGRTGNTIYF. The chain joins TRBV19 to TRBJ1-3, with D perhaps TRBD1 (6 bases). Germline V lookup: CDR1 LNHDA, CDR2 SQIVND (reference sequence). The CDR3 is made up of 15 amino acids. Trimming stripped 7 bases from V and 7 bases from J, with 20 bases between.

This clone was observed once. The V and J genes are TRBV29-1 and TRBJ1-1; maybe TRBD1 (5 bases). There are 16 residues in the CDR3. V was clipped by 3 bases and J by 8 bases, with 25 bases between them. Germline values: CDR1 SQVTM, CDR2 ANQGSEA. The CDR3 protein is CSVDKYGQGPEGEAFF. CDR3 bases: TGCAGCGTTGATAAATACGGCCAGGGCCCGGAGGGGGAAGCTTTCTTT.

The V call is TRBV5-8, the J call TRBJ2-2; TRBD1 aligns across 7 bases. V lost 5 bases to trimming and J lost 2 bases; unmatched junction nucleotides: 6. Germline CDR1 is SGHTS and CDR2 is YDEGEE. There are 15 residues in the CDR3. The CDR3 sequence is CASSPQGVNTGELFF. The CDR3 DNA follows: TGTGCCAGCAGTCCCCAGGGGGTAAACACCGGGGAGCTGTTTTTT.

The genes are TRBV21-1 and TRBJ1-2. TRBV21-1 is designated a pseudogene. The CDR3 loop spans 17 amino acids. CDR3: CASSTLWGGVANYGYTF. CDR3 nucleotide sequence: TGTGCCAGCAGTACGCTTTGGGGCGGGGTAGCTAACTATGGCTACACCTTC.

The V gene is TRBV2, the J gene TRBJ2-3, with D perhaps matching TRBD1 (5 bases). Trimming stripped 7 bases from V and 6 bases from J, with 17 bases between. The CDR3 loop spans 14 amino acids. The germline CDR1 and CDR2 sequences are SNHLY and FYNNEI. The CDR3 region has the DNA TGTGCCAGCACGTTGGGGCGCTTAGGGGATACGCAGTATTTT. Translated: CASTLGRLGDTQYF.

This rearrangement joins TRBV4-2 to TRBJ2-1; TRBD2 matches at 9 bases. The CDR3 runs 17 residues. The V gene end was trimmed by 0 bases and the J gene end by 1 base; junction bases not matched to a gene: 4. Germline CDR1 LGHNA, CDR2 YNFKEQ. The CDR3 is CASSQEVAGASYNEQFF. Written as DNA, the CDR3 is TGTGCCAGCAGCCAAGAGGTAGCGGGAGCGTCCTACAATGAGCAGTTCTTC.

This chain joins TRBV7-6 and TRBJ2-5; 10 bases agree with TRBD2. With 5 bases clipped from V and 2 bases from J, the junction kept 5 bases outside the gene matches. There are 15 residues in the CDR3. Looked up from germline, CDR1 is SGHVS and CDR2 is FNYEAQ. The CDR3 region has the DNA TGTGCCAGCAGCAGCGGGGGGGGGTTTCAAGAGACCCAGTACTTC. It yields the protein CASSSGGGFQETQYF. The entire variable domain, with the rest obtained from reference TRBV7-6 and TRBJ2-5, is as follows: GAGVSQSPRYKVTKRGQDVALRCDPISGHVSLYWYRQALGQGPEFLTYFNYEAQQDKSGLPNDRFSAERPEGSISTLTIQRTEQRDSAMYRCASSSGGGFQETQYFGPGTRLLVL.

This CDR3 is CASSTQGSNQPQHF. The CDR3 nucleotides are TGTGCCAGTAGTACACAGGGGAGCAATCAGCCCCAGCATTTT. This chain connects TRBV19 to TRBJ1-5, with TRBD1 identical over 7 bases. With V trimmed by 4 bases and J by 1 base, 1 base remained unmatched. The CDR3 covers 14 residues. CDR1 LNHDA and CDR2 SQIVND come from the germline V gene (reference sequence).

The chain uses TRBV10-3 and TRBJ2-1; perhaps TRBD1 as D (6 bases). The germline V gene encodes CDR1 ENHRY and CDR2 SYGVKD. This CDR3 is 12 amino acids long. Trimming cost V 10 bases and J 6 bases, with 13 bases left between them. The CDR3 protein is CATSDSLNEQFF. The CDR3 nucleotides are TGTGCCACCTCGGACAGCCTCAATGAGCAGTTCTTC.

V usage is TRBV25-1 and J usage is TRBJ2-7; maybe TRBD1 (5 bases). The DNA end favors TRBJ2-1, so the J call may be wrong. This CDR3 is built from 14 residues. Germline CDR1 and CDR2: MGHDK and SYGVNS. Written as DNA, the CDR3 is TGTGCCAGCAGGACTGCAGGGCCCTACAATGAGCAGTTCTTC. Protein: CASRTAGPYNEQFF.

This sequence joins TRBV30 and TRBJ1-6, with D possibly TRBD1 on 6 matching bases. The V gene lost 3 bases and the J gene lost 7 bases, with 7 bases spanning the gap. The germline V gene encodes CDR1 GTSNPN and CDR2 SVGIG (reference sequence). The CDR3 covers 12 residues. The CDR3 DNA is TGTGCCTGGAGAGGACAGAATTCACCCCTCCACTTT. Translated: CAWRGQNSPLHF.

CDR3 in amino acids: CASSYHYGGYTF. The CDR3 DNA reads TGTGCCAGCAGCTACCATTATGGCGGCTACACCTTC. The V call is TRBV7-2, the J call TRBJ1-2, with unresolved D. The CDR3 spans 12 residues. V lost 4 bases and J lost 8, with 11 bases in between. From germline, CDR1 is SGHTA and CDR2 FQGNSA. The whole variable domain, remainder taken from reference TRBV7-2 and TRBJ1-2, is GAGVSQSPSNKVTEKGKDVELRCDPISGHTALYWYRQSLGQGLEFLIYFQGNSAPDKSGLPSDRFSAERTGGSVSTLTIQRTQQEDSAVYLCASSYHYGGYTFGSGTRLTVV.

This chain uses TRBV5-6 with TRBJ2-5; TRBD2 is a possible D gene (6 bases). Germline V gene lookup returns CDR1 SGHDT and CDR2 YYEEEE. The CDR3 consists of 16 residues. V was trimmed by 1 base and J by 5 bases, leaving 18 bases between them. The CDR3 DNA follows: TGTGCCAGCAGCTTGTTTAGCGGCGGAAAAGGGGAGACCCAGTACTTC. Translating gives CASSLFSGGKGETQYF.

The chain combines TRBV4-3 with TRBJ1-1; D is unresolved. The V end lost 0 bases, the J end lost 12 bases, and 20 bases lay between the germline ends. This CDR3 has 15 residues. Germline CDR1 is LGHNA and CDR2 is YSLEER. The CDR3 DNA reads as TGCGCCAGCAGCCAAGATCTCGCGGCTATATCCGTGACTTTCTTT. It specifies CASSQDLAAISVTFF.

This rearrangement joins TRBV4-2 to TRBJ1-6; 8 bases are shared with TRBD1. The CDR3 sequence is 17 residues long. The trim removed 3 bases at V and 10 bases at J, leaving 14 bases unmatched. Germline V gives CDR1 LGHNA, CDR2 YNFKEQ. In DNA, the CDR3 is TGTGCCAGCAGCCAGGTTGGGGCGAGACAGGGGAAATCACCCCTCCACTTT. It translates to CASSQVGARQGKSPLHF.

The chain joins TRBV5-4 to TRBJ1-2; D gene uncertain. V dropped 5 bases and J dropped 8 bases, with 13 bases sitting between them. The germline V gene encodes CDR1 SGHNT and CDR2 YYREEE (reference sequence). This CDR3 contains 12 residues. The CDR3 DNA reads as TGTGCCAGCAGACCCCCAGGTGAAGGCTACACCTTC. The encoded protein is CASRPPGEGYTF.